The source of this T cell receptor beta chain is a study of shared clonotypes between healthy human individuals. Donors included only healthy HIV-negative adults lacking recent acute infections or vaccinations. About this clone itself: Its antigen is as yet unknown. At one end, the junction sequence differs from germline, possibly due to a read error. At the DNA level, this CDR3 is encoded by other sequences in the same sample as well.

Data came from immunoSEQ multiplex PCR; TCRdb stores just in-frame clones and leaves some out. The table has more than 2,000,000 clones, more than 90% seen once. Study-level results: The naive CD4 repertoires of a few donors were compared, and around 5.1% of clonotypes were shared.

Per the germline V gene, CDR1 is KGHSH and CDR2 is LQKENI. This CDR3 has 13 amino acids. V and J are TRBV18 and TRBJ1-4; possibly TRBD1 for D (5 bases). The source material was naive CD4+ T cells sorted from blood. Subset meaning: CD45RA+ positively selected. The receptor was isolated from a man aged 18 to 29 in good health. The CDR3 sequence: CASSPGLDEKLFF. The CDR3 nucleotides are TGTGCCAGCTCACCGGGGCTTGATGAAAAACTATTTTTT.